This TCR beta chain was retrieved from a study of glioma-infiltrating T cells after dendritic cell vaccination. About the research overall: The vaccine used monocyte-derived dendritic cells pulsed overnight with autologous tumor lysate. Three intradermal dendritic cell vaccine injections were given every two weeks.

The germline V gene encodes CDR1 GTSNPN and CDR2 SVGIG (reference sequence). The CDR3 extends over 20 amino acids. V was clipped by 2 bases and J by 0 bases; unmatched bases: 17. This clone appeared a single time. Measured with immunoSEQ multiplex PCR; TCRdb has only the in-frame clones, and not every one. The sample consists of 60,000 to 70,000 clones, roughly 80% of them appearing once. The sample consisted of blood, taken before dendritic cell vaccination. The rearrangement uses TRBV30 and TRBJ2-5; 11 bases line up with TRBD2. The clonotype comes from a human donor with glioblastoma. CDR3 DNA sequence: TGTGCCTGGAGTTCCGGGCTAGCGGGGGGTCCGGGGGGGCACCAAGAGACCCAGTACTTC. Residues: CAWSSGLAGGPGGHQETQYF.